Each of the 13 T cell receptor beta chains below was sequenced from the same sample in a study of T cells in Graves' hyperthyroidism and ophthalmopathy. Amplification of TCR beta CDR3 regions used RNA as the template. Carried out on the TCR CDR3, a first-round RT-PCR used the HTBI primer set. TCRdb reanalysed the multiplex PCR reads using MiXCR and keeps one entry per CDR3 protein. The data show about 600,000 distinct CDR3 sequences, with roughly a sixth seen just once and around 3.5% held by the top ten. Sequenced: blood. These receptors came from a woman in her thirties or forties with Graves' ophthalmopathy.

This clonotype was seen ten or more times. The CDR3 loop is CASSQRERDYEQFF. The CDR3 DNA reads as TGTGCCAGCAGTCAGCGTGAACGGGACTATGAGCAGTTCTTC. The V gene is TRBV6-1, the J gene TRBJ2-1; a weak D match, TRBD2 (6 bases). V lost 5 bases and J lost 8, with 16 bases in between. This CDR3 has 14 residues. From germline, CDR1 is MNHNS and CDR2 SASEGT.

This clonotype has ten or more counts. The CDR3 DNA is TGTGCCAGCAGTTTAGCTGCCCCGGCCTCAGGTTCACCCCTCCACTTT. Its translation: CASSLAAPASGSPLHF. The V gene is TRBV28, the J gene TRBJ1-6, with unresolved D. The CDR3 is made up of 16 amino acids. CDR1 and CDR2 from the germline V gene are MDHEN and SYDVKM. The V gene lost 2 bases and the J gene lost 9 bases, with 17 bases spanning the gap.

The V call is TRBV27, the J call TRBJ2-7; 7 bases are shared with TRBD2. Losses at the gene ends were 6 bases for V and 1 base for J; bases not matched to a gene: 3. CDR3 length: 13 amino acids. CDR1 and CDR2 from the germline V gene are MNHEY and SMNVEV (reference sequence). The CDR3 spells CASRLGLSYEQYF. For the CDR3, the DNA is TGTGCCAGCAGATTGGGACTATCCTACGAGCAGTACTTC.

The chain uses TRBV3-1 and TRBJ2-3, with a tentative D call TRBD2 (6 bases). The CDR3 spans 15 residues. The germline V and J ends were trimmed by 1 base and 6 bases, with 14 bases remaining between them. CDR1 is LGHDT and CDR2 is YNNKEL in the germline V gene (reference sequence). CDR3 region: CASSQGRGWADTQYF. CDR3 sequence (DNA): TGTGCCAGCAGCCAAGGGAGGGGATGGGCGGATACGCAGTATTTT.

The sample holds a few counts of this clonotype. The CDR3: CASSSQRETYNEQFF. CDR3 coding DNA: TGTGCCAGCAGTTCCCAGCGGGAGACCTACAATGAGCAGTTCTTC. The rearrangement uses TRBV27 and TRBJ2-1; 8 nucleotides agree with TRBD2. This CDR3 is built from 15 residues. Germline V gene data show CDR1 as MNHEY and CDR2 as SMNVEV (reference sequence). V shed 4 bases and J 2 bases; nucleotides not matched to a gene: 4.

The table lists this clonotype with many counts. V gene TRBV11-2 combines with J gene TRBJ2-3; no clear D gene. Germline loops: CDR1 SGHAT, CDR2 FQNNGV. This CDR3 region has 13 residues. Trimming removed 2 bases at V and 6 bases at J, with 9 bases between. The CDR3 DNA reads as TGTGCCAGCAGCTTATCTATTACGGATACGCAGTATTTT. This codes for CASSLSITDTQYF.

Details on this clonotype: Being one base from a much bigger clone, this may be a read error. This is likely a read error, given that the CDR3 carries no conserved phenylalanine or tryptophan at its end. The chain links TRBV12-3 or TRBV12-4 to TRBJ1-2; TRBD1 matches 9 bases. V was pared by 5 bases and J by 4 bases, with 8 bases of the junction left unmatched. This CDR3 contains 15 residues. CDR3 sequence (DNA): TGTGCCAGCAGTCGCACAGGGGGCGACCCCTATGGCTACACCCTC. Translated, it gives CASSRTGGDPYGYTL.

The V call is TRBV11-2, the J call TRBJ2-2; D is possibly TRBD1 (5 bases). Germline V CDR1 and CDR2: SGHAT, FQNNGV. This CDR3 is 16 amino acids long. Trimming took off 1 base at V and 5 bases at J, with 14 bases between the two ends. CDR3 loop: CASSLVSQGITGELFF. The CDR3 bases are TGTGCCAGCAGCTTAGTTTCGCAGGGTATTACCGGGGAGCTGTTTTTT.

Turning to this clonotype: This CDR3 fails to terminate in the conserved phenylalanine or tryptophan, so it likely reflects a read error. The chain combines TRBV28 with TRBJ1-2; D ambiguous. The V gene lost 0 bases and the J gene lost 6 bases, with 8 bases spanning the gap. CDR3 length equals 13 residues. Per germline, CDR1 MDHEN and CDR2 SYDVKM. The CDR3 coding sequence is TGTGCCAGCAGTTTATGGGTATACCATGGCTACACCCTC. Protein sequence: CASSLWVYHGYTL.

This clonotype was seen at least ten times. V usage is TRBV18 and J usage is TRBJ1-6; D is undetermined. V lost 6 bases to trimming and J lost 4 bases, with 10 bases between them. CDR3 length: 14 residues. Germline V gene data show CDR1 as KGHSH and CDR2 as LQKENI. The CDR3 DNA reads TGTGCCAGCTCCACCGGGAATTATAATTCACCCCTCCACTTT. This encodes CASSTGNYNSPLHF. Based on the CDR3 plus reference TRBV18 and TRBJ1-6, the full variable domain is NAGVMQNPRHLVRRRGQEARLRCSPMKGHSHVYWYRQLPEEGLKFMVYLQKENIIDESGMPKERFSAEFPKEGPSILRIQQVVRGDSAAYFCASSTGNYNSPLHFGNGTRLTVT.

In this sample, this clonotype turned up a few times. The V call is TRBV6-1, the J call TRBJ2-6; 12 bases map to TRBD1. The CDR3 contains 17 residues. Unmatched junction bases numbered 7, after V lost 6 bases and J lost 4 bases. CDR1 MNHNS and CDR2 SASEGT come from the germline V gene. The CDR3 DNA follows: TGTGCCAGCAGCCCGGGACAGGGGGCGCTAGGGGCCAACGTCCTGACTTTC. This encodes CASSPGQGALGANVLTF.

This clonotype occurred many times. V is TRBV19 and J is TRBJ1-1; maybe TRBD1 (6 bases). The V and J ends lost 9 bases and 0 bases respectively, with 14 bases between them. This CDR3 has 14 residues. The germline gives CDR1 LNHDA, CDR2 SQIVND (reference sequence). CDR3 sequence: CASSRDRLNTEAFF. The CDR3 nucleotides read TGTGCCAGCTCACGAGACAGGTTGAACACTGAAGCTTTCTTT.

In this sample, this clonotype turned up a few times. The chain recombines TRBV7-9 with TRBJ2-3; D is unresolved. Deletions cut 0 bases from V and 0 bases from J, with 13 bases between. CDR3 length equals 17 residues. Germline assignment: CDR1 SEHNR and CDR2 FQNEAQ (reference sequence). The CDR3 is CASSLALGHYSTDTQYF. CDR3 DNA: TGTGCCAGCAGCTTAGCGCTTGGTCATTACAGCACAGATACGCAGTATTTT.